A selection of T cell receptor beta chains follows, all from one sample in a study of OX40 agonist ivuxolimab in advanced cancers. TCRdb keeps only in-frame clones here, not all; method: immunoSEQ multiplex PCR. This repertoire shows approximately 66,000 clones, roughly 88% found once; its top ten account for around 0.56%. The starting material was CD4+ or CD8+ T cells sorted from blood, obtained in a trial of the OX40 agonist ivuxolimab. The receptors here all came from an adult with an advanced solid tumor such as melanoma, head and neck, liver or kidney cancer. Each CDR3 is given with its conserved first and last residue. D genes are given only for firm matches. Rows give clone size only sometimes, using once, few, many, or a class for an expanded clone.

J gene,D gene,clone size,V gene,CDR3 protein,CDR3 DNA
TRBJ1-5,-,-,TRBV19,CASSIEGAAGNQPQHF,TGTGCCAGTAGTATTGAAGGGGCAGCGGGCAATCAGCCCCAGCATTTT
TRBJ1-2,-,-,TRBV5-1,CASSFDRSGYTF,TGCGCCAGCAGCTTCGACAGGTCTGGCTACACCTTC
TRBJ1-3,-,-,TRBV18,CASSPTVGPGNTIYF,TGTGCCAGCTCACCAACCGTAGGGCCTGGAAACACCATATATTTT
TRBJ2-7,-,-,TRBV6-1,CASSQGSEQYF,TGTGCCAGCAGTCAGGGATCCGAGCAGTACTTC
TRBJ2-2,TRBD2,-,TRBV7-2,CASSFPAGGLLGGELFF,TGTGCCAGCAGCTTTCCAGCGGGGGGACTACTAGGAGGGGAGCTGTTTTTT
TRBJ2-2,-,-,TRBV5-4,CASSLGKGSGELFF,TGTGCCAGCAGCTTGGGGAAGGGGAGCGGGGAGCTGTTTTTT
TRBJ2-2,TRBD2,once,TRBV10-3,CAISSFSGVSTGELFF,TGTGCCATCAGTTCATTTAGCGGGGTGAGCACCGGGGAGCTGTTTTTT
TRBJ1-4,-,-,TRBV4-1,CASSQGHRDGEKLFF,TGCGCCAGCAGCCAAGGACACCGGGATGGAGAAAAACTGTTTTTT
TRBJ2-3,TRBD2,-,TRBV7-9,CASSLSTSGGADTQYF,TGTGCCAGCAGCTTAAGTACTAGCGGGGGGGCAGATACGCAGTATTTT
TRBJ2-1,TRBD2,-,TRBV7-2,CASSPGGTSGEQFF,TGTGCCAGCAGTCCAGGGGGGACTAGCGGTGAGCAGTTCTTC
TRBJ1-1,-,-,TRBV7-7,CASSLGRANTEAFF,TGTGCTAGCAGCTTAGGCAGGGCCAACACTGAAGCTTTCTTT
TRBJ2-3,TRBD2,-,TRBV5-4,CASSTAGLASRDTQYF,TGTGCCAGCAGCACCGCCGGACTAGCCTCCAGAGATACGCAGTATTTT
TRBJ2-2,-,-,TRBV28,CASSAGPNTGELFF,TGTGCCAGCAGTGCCGGACCCAACACCGGGGAGCTGTTTTTT
TRBJ2-1,TRBD2,few,TRBV10-2,CASSEILAGVNNEQFF,TGCGCCAGCAGTGAAATACTAGCGGGGGTCAACAATGAGCAGTTCTTC
TRBJ2-5,-,-,TRBV11-3,CASSRAVQETQYF,TGTGCCAGCAGCCGGGCGGTGCAAGAGACCCAGTACTTC
TRBJ2-5,TRBD2,-,TRBV6-5,CASRPNPSGPEYF,TGTGCCAGCAGGCCTAACCCTAGCGGGCCCGAGTACTTC
TRBJ1-1,-,-,TRBV6-6,CASSYPDSEAFF,TGTGCCAGCAGTTACCCGGACAGTGAAGCTTTCTTT
TRBJ2-2,TRBD1,-,TRBV9,CASGNRQGPNTGELFF,TGTGCCAGCGGCAATAGACAGGGCCCGAACACCGGGGAGCTGTTTTTT
TRBJ2-3,TRBD2,-,TRBV28,CALGGLAGDTQYF,TGTGCCCTGGGGGGACTAGCGGGAGATACGCAGTATTTT
TRBJ2-7,TRBD2,-,TRBV5-1,CASSLLAGGQFYEQYF,TGCGCCAGCAGCTTACTAGCGGGGGGGCAGTTCTACGAGCAGTACTTC
TRBJ2-5,TRBD2,-,TRBV10-3,CAISGLAGGGQETQYF,TGTGCCATCAGCGGACTAGCGGGGGGAGGCCAAGAGACCCAGTACTTC
TRBJ1-2,-,-,TRBV30,CAWTQDHSPYGYTF,TGTGCCTGGACCCAGGACCATTCTCCCTATGGCTACACCTTC
TRBJ1-1,TRBD1,-,TRBV7-9,CASSPQGGGGTEAFF,TGTGCCAGCAGCCCCCAGGGGGGGGGAGGCACTGAAGCTTTCTTT
TRBJ2-1,-,-,TRBV5-1,CASSLGISYNEQFF,TGCGCCAGCAGCTTGGGCATCTCCTACAATGAGCAGTTCTTC
TRBJ2-2,TRBD1,-,TRBV25-1,CASSQQGHGELFF,TGTGCCAGCAGTCAACAGGGGCACGGGGAGCTGTTTTTT
TRBJ2-3,TRBD2,-,TRBV27,CASRMSGGFTDTQYF,TGTGCCAGCAGGATGAGCGGGGGCTTCACAGATACGCAGTATTTT
TRBJ1-3,-,-,TRBV7-8,CASSLPPGSGNTIYF,TGTGCCAGCAGCTTACCGCCCGGCTCTGGAAACACCATATATTTT
TRBJ1-2,-,-,TRBV15,CATRSGSYGYTF,TGTGCCACCAGATCAGGGTCCTATGGCTACACCTTC
TRBJ1-3,-,once,TRBV5-1,CASSRMDSSSGNTIYF,TGCGCCAGCAGCCGGATGGACAGTTCTTCTGGAAACACCATATATTTT
TRBJ1-1,TRBD1,-,TRBV6-4,CASRPGTGGPTEAFF,TGTGCCAGCAGACCCGGGACAGGGGGACCCACTGAAGCTTTCTTT
TRBJ2-3,TRBD2,-,TRBV27,CASSSRLAGGDTQYF,TGTGCCAGCAGTTCCCGACTAGCGGGGGGAGATACGCAGTATTTT
TRBJ2-2,-,-,TRBV11-2,CASSLTGVGELFF,TGTGCCAGCAGCCTGACGGGCGTCGGGGAGCTGTTTTTT
TRBJ1-1,TRBD1,-,TRBV5-8,CASSLWTGNTEAFF,TGTGCCAGCAGCTTATGGACAGGGAACACTGAAGCTTTCTTT
TRBJ1-3,-,-,TRBV5-5,CASSPWVGASGNTIYF,TGTGCCAGCAGCCCCTGGGTAGGGGCCTCTGGAAACACCATATATTTT
TRBJ2-3,-,-,TRBV6-6,CASTTRTPVDTQYF,TGTGCCAGCACCACCCGGACCCCCGTGGATACGCAGTATTTT
TRBJ1-1,-,-,TRBV5-4,CASTSKVNTEAFF,TGTGCCAGCACCTCGAAGGTGAACACTGAAGCTTTCTTT
TRBJ1-4,TRBD1,-,TRBV18,CASSDRGVTNEKLFF,TGTGCCAGCTCGGACAGGGGAGTAACTAATGAAAAACTGTTTTTT
TRBJ1-1,TRBD1,once,TRBV13,CASSSRQGGTEAFF,TGTGCCAGCAGCTCCCGACAGGGAGGTACTGAAGCTTTCTTT
TRBJ2-7,-,-,TRBV6-5,CASSSIYEQYF,TGTGCCAGCAGCTCCATCTACGAGCAGTACTTC
TRBJ2-1,-,few,TRBV30,CAQAGQSSYNEQFF,TGTGCCCAGGCGGGACAGAGCTCCTACAATGAGCAGTTCTTC
TRBJ1-2,-,once,TRBV6-1,CASSEASYGYTF,TGTGCCAGCAGTGAAGCGAGTTATGGCTACACCTTC
TRBJ1-2,TRBD1,-,TRBV7-8,CASSLAMTGGSYGYTF,TGTGCCAGCAGCTTAGCGATGACAGGGGGGAGCTATGGCTACACCTTC
TRBJ2-7,-,-,TRBV9,CASSPYGGAYEQYF,TGTGCCAGCAGCCCCTATGGAGGGGCCTACGAGCAGTACTTC
TRBJ1-1,-,-,TRBV18,CASSPNGDSEASEAFF,TGTGCCAGCTCACCCAACGGGGATTCTGAGGCCTCTGAAGCTTTCTTT
TRBJ2-2,-,-,TRBV6-5,CASNGNTGELFF,TGTGCCAGCAACGGGAACACCGGGGAGCTGTTTTTT
TRBJ1-4,-,once,TRBV6-5,CASSFAGTANEKLFF,TGTGCCAGCAGTTTTGCCGGGACGGCTAATGAAAAACTGTTTTTT
TRBJ2-3,-,-,TRBV29-1,CSVEEGGVKQYF,TGCAGCGTTGAAGAGGGCGGGGTAAAGCAGTATTTT
TRBJ1-4,-,-,TRBV4-1,CASSQESTQGSEKLFF,TGCGCCAGCAGCCAAGAAAGCACCCAGGGGAGTGAAAAACTGTTTTTT
TRBJ1-4,TRBD1,once,TRBV19,CASTPAQSGGAREKLFF,TGTGCCAGTACCCCGGCCCAATCAGGGGGCGCGCGGGAAAAACTGTTTTTT
TRBJ1-2,TRBD1,once,TRBV6-5,CASSRTGWSNYGYTF,TGTGCCAGCAGTCGGACAGGTTGGAGCAACTATGGCTACACCTTC
TRBJ2-2,TRBD2,-,TRBV2,CASRGGSNTGELFF,TGTGCCAGCCGGGGGGGGTCGAACACCGGGGAGCTGTTTTTT
TRBJ1-1,-,few,TRBV6-1,CASSAIEASTEAFF,TGTGCCAGCAGTGCTATAGAGGCTTCCACTGAAGCTTTCTTT
TRBJ2-5,-,-,TRBV4-1,CASSHPAKRYQETQYF,TGCGCCAGCAGCCACCCCGCCAAGAGGTACCAAGAGACCCAGTACTTC
TRBJ1-5,-,once,TRBV2,CASSERAGEQPQHF,TGTGCCAGCAGTGAAAGGGCAGGGGAGCAGCCCCAGCATTTT
TRBJ1-2,-,once,TRBV6-5,CASSYSAALNYGYTF,TGTGCCAGCAGTTACTCGGCCGCCCTTAACTATGGCTACACCTTC
TRBJ1-3,-,-,TRBV5-1,CASSLAGARGNTIYF,TGCGCCAGCAGCTTGGCGGGGGCCAGGGGAAACACCATATATTTT
TRBJ2-3,-,-,TRBV30,CAWNQGTLSDTQYF,TGTGCCTGGAACCAAGGAACGCTCTCAGATACGCAGTATTTT